The clone carrying this TCR beta chain was found a few times. Its specificity is not known. The authors prepared the TCRbeta library with unique molecular identifiers. TCRdb ran MiXCR on the PCR reads and lists one entry per CDR3 protein. This table has approximately 300,000 distinct CDR3 sequences, 11% appearing once. The CDR3 is made up of 19 amino acids. The V gene lost 3 bases and the J gene lost 3 bases, with 26 bases spanning the gap. This record comes from a study of T-cell reconstitution after alpha-beta-depleted transplantation in children. Broader study findings: In patients about two months after transplant, alpha-beta T cells reportedly arose from several hundred expanded graft clones. When one year had passed after transplant, most T-cell counts and diversity came from newly produced T cells. Surviving recipient T cells and thymic progenitors produced the high day-60 TCRbeta diversity seen in some patients.

The receptor was isolated from a male patient aged 2-10 years who had a stem cell transplant for chronic granulomatous disease, so the T cells may come from the graft donor. The material sequenced was peripheral blood, taken 180 days after TCRalphabeta/CD19-depleted stem cell transplant. The chain joins TRBV12-3 or TRBV12-4 to TRBJ2-5, with D unclear. The CDR3 is CASSFFGKLGTAQKETQYF. The DNA of the CDR3 is TGTGCCAGCAGTTTTTTTGGGAAGCTGGGAACAGCTCAGAAAGAGACCCAGTACTTC.